Following are 4 T cell receptor beta chains from one sample sequenced in a study of cytomegalovirus exposure and HLA in healthy donors. Use of 60 Vbeta and 13 Jbeta primers characterized the PCR. TCRdb keeps only in-frame clones here, not all; method: immunoSEQ multiplex PCR. Among about 160,000 clones, about four fifths were seen once, and the ten largest hold about 7.7%. The sequencing sample was made of PBMCs. These receptor sequences come from a woman aged 30 to 39 in good health and CMV-seropositive.

In its sample, this clone was seen a few times. V is TRBV7-9 and J is TRBJ1-3; D not certain. The CDR3 is 15 residues long. Germline loops: CDR1 SEHNR, CDR2 FQNEAQ (reference sequence). The ends were cut back, 5 bases at V and 0 bases at J, with 11 bases in the middle. Here the CDR3 reads CASSRREFSGNTIYF. The CDR3 DNA reads as TGTGCCAGCAGCCGGCGGGAGTTCTCTGGAAACACCATATATTTT.

This rearrangement joins TRBV28 to TRBJ1-2; D might be TRBD1 (6 bases). The CDR3 loop spans 13 amino acids. The germline V gene encodes CDR1 MDHEN and CDR2 SYDVKM. Between the trimmed V and J ends, which lost 2 bases and 4 bases, there was a span of 8 bases. CDR3 in amino acids: CASSLGQSYGYTF. The CDR3 DNA reads TGTGCCAGCAGTTTAGGACAGTCCTATGGCTACACCTTC.

About this clone: At the DNA level, this CDR3 is encoded by other sequences in the same sample as well. The chain employs TRBV6-5 and TRBJ1-1; 8 positions agree with TRBD1. V shed 0 bases and J 4 bases; nucleotides not matched to a gene: 4. The CDR3 is 15 residues long. CDR1 and CDR2 (germline): MNHEY, SVGAGI. In DNA form, the CDR3 reads TGTGCCAGCAGTTACTCCGGACAGGGCGGCACTGAAGCTTTCTTT. Its translation: CASSYSGQGGTEAFF.

The genes are TRBV6-5 and TRBJ1-2; 7 bases align to TRBD1. Germline CDR1 MNHEY, CDR2 SVGAGI. V shed 0 bases and J 2 bases; nucleotides not matched to a gene: 0. This CDR3 spans 14 amino acids. CDR3: CASSYSGQNYGYTF. The CDR3 nucleotides are TGTGCCAGCAGTTACTCGGGACAGAACTATGGCTACACCTTC.